Presented here are 2 T cell receptor beta chains from one specimen sequenced in a study of a mutant IDH1 vaccine in newly diagnosed glioma. Sequencing used immunoSEQ multiplex PCR; TCRdb keeps in-frame clones, though not all of them. There are roughly 76,000 clones in the sample; 85% occur only once, and 2% to 2.5% lies in the top ten. Time point meaning: week 23, last vaccination. Vaccination used 300 ug of mutant IDH1 20-mer peptide per dose, with topical imiquimod. No antigen has been identified for these receptors. The sample consisted of PBMCs, taken from a glioma patient whose treatment included an IDH1 peptide vaccine. Receptors were obtained from a young man with glioma. Some clones in this sample may be carry-over from other donors' samples.

This chain links TRBV28 with TRBJ1-5, with D possibly TRBD1 on 6 matching bases. Germline-derived CDR1 and CDR2 are MDHEN and SYDVKM. Between the trimmed V and J ends, which lost 3 bases and 0 bases, there was a span of 12 bases. CDR3 length: 16 residues. CDR3 DNA: TGTGCCAGCAGTTTTAGTCGGACAGATAGCAATCAGCCCCAGCATTTT. Translation gives CASSFSRTDSNQPQHF. Based on the CDR3 plus reference TRBV28 and TRBJ1-5, the full variable domain is DVKVTQSSRYLVKRTGEKVFLECVQDMDHENMFWYRQDPGLGLRLIYFSYDVKMKEKGDIPEGYSVSREKKERFSLILESASTNQTSMYLCASSFSRTDSNQPQHFGDGTRLSIL.

This clone is a singleton in its sample. The gene calls are TRBV13 and TRBJ2-7; 9 bases agree with TRBD2. This CDR3 spans 13 amino acids. Trimming removed 5 bases from V and 9 bases from J; junction bases left unmatched: 8. The germline gives CDR1 PRHDT, CDR2 FYEKMQ (reference sequence). The CDR3 reads CASSPGRTSAQYF. For the CDR3, the DNA is TGTGCCAGCAGCCCAGGCCGGACTAGCGCGCAGTACTTC.